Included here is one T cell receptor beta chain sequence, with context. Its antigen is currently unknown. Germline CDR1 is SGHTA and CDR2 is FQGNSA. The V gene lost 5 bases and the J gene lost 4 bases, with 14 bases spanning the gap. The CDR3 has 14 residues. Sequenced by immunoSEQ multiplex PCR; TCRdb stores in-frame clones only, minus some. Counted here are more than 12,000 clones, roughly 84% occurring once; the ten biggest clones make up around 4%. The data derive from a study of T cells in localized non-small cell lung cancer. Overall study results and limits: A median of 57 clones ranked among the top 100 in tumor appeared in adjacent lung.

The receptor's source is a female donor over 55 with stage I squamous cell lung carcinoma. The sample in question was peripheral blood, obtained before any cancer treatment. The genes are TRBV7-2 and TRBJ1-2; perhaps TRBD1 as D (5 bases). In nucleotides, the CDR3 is TGTGCCAGCAGCCCTTGGGACCAAACCTATGGCTACACCTTC. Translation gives CASSPWDQTYGYTF. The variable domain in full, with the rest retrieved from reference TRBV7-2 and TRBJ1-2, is GAGVSQSPSNKVTEKGKDVELRCDPISGHTALYWYRQSLGQGLEFLIYFQGNSAPDKSGLPSDRFSAERTGGSVSTLTIQRTQQEDSAVYLCASSPWDQTYGYTFGSGTRLTVV.